This T cell receptor beta chain is drawn from a study of CD8 T cells in Susac syndrome. Regarding the study as a whole: Where Susac syndrome CD4+ T cell repertoires were concerned, no clonal expansion was evident.

A word on this clonotype: Its antigen is still unknown.

Reverse transcription used about 0.45 to 1 ug RNA and random hexamers. MiXCR, applied by TCRdb to the immunoSEQ multiplex PCR reads, yields one record per CDR3 protein. The sample consists of approximately 180,000 distinct CDR3 sequences, 91% of them appearing once. Trimming cost V 2 bases and J 1 base; bases outside gene matches: 19. There are 21 residues in the CDR3. CDR1 is SGHTA and CDR2 is FQGTGA in the germline V gene. Sequencing used CD4+ T cells from PBMCs. The chain uses TRBV7-3 and TRBJ2-5, with TRBD1 identical over 10 bases. The receptor was isolated from a human donor with Susac syndrome. As DNA, the CDR3 is TGTGCCAGCAGCTTACGTAAAACCCCCCCCTCGGACAGGGGGGGCCAAGAGACCCAGTACTTC. Protein sequence: CASSLRKTPPSDRGGQETQYF.